The clone carrying this T cell receptor beta chain has just a few counts. The antigen remains undetermined. This specimen belongs to a study of spatial heterogeneity in lung cancer. Study details: The donor group consisted of approximately 77 patients who had untreated, early-stage non-small cell lung cancer.

Individually, TCR cDNA molecules were each labelled with a unique molecular identifier. TCRdb reprocessed the 5' RACE reads with MiXCR, giving one entry per CDR3 protein. Of approximately 93,000 distinct CDR3 sequences listed, around 19% are singletons. The time point denotes: blood at routine non-recurrence follow-up after resection. From tumor, nontumor lung or frozen PBMC, whole RNA was taken unsorted for sequencing. The CDR3 is made up of 14 amino acids. Germline CDR1 LGHDT, CDR2 YNNKEL (reference sequence). V lost 5 bases to trimming and J lost 9 bases, with 19 bases between them. Study-level points and caveats: In blood, ubiquitous expanded tumor TCRs appeared more at resection than follow-up.

This clonotype originated in a male donor with early-stage non-small cell lung cancer. The V gene is TRBV3-1, the J gene TRBJ1-2; D gene uncertain. The specimen was PBMCs, collected at follow-up. The DNA of the CDR3 is TGTGCCAGCAGCGACATGCCGATTACATCCCGCTACACCTTC. Translating it yields CASSDMPITSRYTF.